One sample yielded the 6 T cell receptor beta chains listed below, sequenced in a study of identical twins. TCRdb re-analysed the 5' RACE reads in MiXCR, keeping a single row per CDR3 protein. The sample includes around 530,000 distinct CDR3 sequences, about 15% of them seen just once. These data also formed part of another study, on yellow fever vaccine responses in identical twins.

Material: CD4+ T cells sorted from blood. The receptors originated from a woman aged 18-35 years in good health.

A few counts support this clonotype. The V gene is TRBV6-1, the J gene TRBJ2-5; D not certain. The germline V gene has CDR1 MNHNS and CDR2 SASEGT. This CDR3 is 14 amino acids long. V dropped 6 bases and J dropped 6 bases, with 17 bases sitting between them. CDR3: CASSRDQTVKTQYF. The CDR3 bases are TGTGCCAGCAGCCGAGACCAGACCGTTAAGACCCAGTACTTC.

The chain is built from TRBV5-1 and TRBJ2-5; 9 nucleotides match TRBD1. CDR3 length: 14 residues. Germline lookup yields CDR1 SGHRS and CDR2 YFSETQ. V shed 3 bases and J 4 bases; nucleotides not matched to a gene: 4. The CDR3 DNA is TGCGCCAGCAGCTCCCCGGACAGGGGAGAGACCCAGTACTTC. Amino acids: CASSSPDRGETQYF.

The chain combines TRBV7-3 with TRBJ2-1; weak D call: TRBD2 (6 bases). The V gene lost 5 bases and the J gene lost 4 bases, with 12 bases spanning the gap. This CDR3 contains 14 residues. Germline-derived CDR1 and CDR2 are SGHTA and FQGTGA. In DNA, the CDR3 is TGTGCCAGCAGCCCCGGGAGTGGGTACAATGAGCAGTTCTTC. It codes for CASSPGSGYNEQFF.

The chain links TRBV20-1 to TRBJ2-1, with D unresolved. This CDR3 has 15 residues. Germline assignment: CDR1 DFQATT and CDR2 SNEGSKA (reference sequence). Trimming removed 2 bases at V and 7 bases at J, with 18 bases between. CDR3 DNA: TGCAGTGCTAGAACGGCCTACCCTCTATCAAATGAGCAGTTCTTC. Translating gives CSARTAYPLSNEQFF.

This clonotype showed up just a few times. The V call is TRBV5-5, the J call TRBJ1-1; the D is unclear. Trimming took 0 bases from V and 1 from J, leaving 10 bases between them. Germline V gives CDR1 SGHKS, CDR2 YYEKEE (reference sequence). CDR3 length: 15 amino acids. CDR3 nucleotide sequence: TGTGCCAGCAGCTTGGAGGAACTGCAGAACACTGAAGCTTTCTTT. It translates to CASSLEELQNTEAFF.

The chain is built from TRBV5-1 and TRBJ1-1; TRBD1 is a possible D gene (6 bases). Per the germline V gene, CDR1 is SGHRS and CDR2 is YFSETQ. This CDR3 has 14 residues. Trimming cost V 6 bases and J 5 bases, with 17 bases left between them. The CDR3 loop is CASTQGSFGTEAFF. In nucleotides, the CDR3 is TGCGCCAGCACTCAGGGGTCTTTCGGGACTGAAGCTTTCTTT.